The T cell receptor (beta chain) under discussion was sequenced for a study of graft-versus-host responses after intestinal transplantation. Study as a whole: Anti-thymocyte globulin induction preceded two to four years of tacrolimus and steroid maintenance in all recipients.

Study-wide points: Recipient marrow harbored GvH clones, some of which surfaced first in ileum or blood. Early post-transplant falls in HvG clones accompanied the peak levels of circulating GvH clones.

As concerns this clone: The target antigen is unknown.

The method was immunoSEQ multiplex PCR; TCRdb's version includes in-frame clones alone and lacks a portion of them. The sample has roughly 69,000 clones; around nine tenths are singletons. The receptor comes from a human patient who received an intestinal transplant, so some T cells may come from the graft donor. The sequenced sample was bone marrow, obtained roughly 780 days after intestinal transplantation.

The CDR3, as DNA: TGTGCCAGCAGCCCGGGCGGGAACTATCTTTACGAGCAGTACTTC. It yields the protein CASSPGGNYLYEQYF. The chain is built from TRBV6-5 and TRBJ2-7; possibly TRBD2 for D (6 bases). This CDR3 has 15 amino acids. Germline lookup yields CDR1 MNHEY and CDR2 SVGAGI. The V end was cut by 6 bases, the J end by 4 bases, with 19 bases between.